Following are 16 T cell receptor beta chains from one sample sequenced in a study of blood T cell repertoires in COVID-19. Profiled with immunoSEQ multiplex PCR; TCRdb holds only in-frame clones, not every one. The table lists roughly 220,000 clones, 75% to 85% of them singletons. Sequenced: peripheral blood. All receptors derive from a woman older than 75 with COVID-19, enrolled during active disease.

This clone has a single count. The CDR3 protein is CATRQGWETEAFF. The CDR3 nucleotides are TGTGCCACCCGACAGGGATGGGAGACTGAAGCTTTCTTT. The rearrangement uses TRBV24-1 and TRBJ1-1; the match to TRBD1 covers 7 bases. The CDR3 is made up of 13 amino acids. Germline CDR1 and CDR2: KGHDR and SFDVKD. With 9 bases clipped from V and 5 bases from J, the junction kept 8 bases outside the gene matches.

This chain links TRBV6-2 or TRBV6-3 with TRBJ1-2; no clear D gene. Germline CDR1 reads MNHEY; CDR2 reads SVGEGT. The CDR3 is 13 amino acids. Trimming took off 2 bases at V and 7 bases at J, with 11 bases between the two ends. The chain's CDR3 is CASSYAVRSGYTF. CDR3 bases: TGTGCCAGCAGTTACGCGGTAAGGAGTGGCTACACCTTC.

The chain is built from TRBV18 and TRBJ1-1; possible D gene TRBD1, 6 bases. Germline V lookup: CDR1 KGHSH, CDR2 LQKENI. The CDR3 length is 13 residues. V lost 4 bases, J lost 5 bases, and 11 bases lay in between. In DNA, the CDR3 is TGTGCCAGCTCACGAACAGGGCAGACTGAAGCTTTCTTT. Translation gives CASSRTGQTEAFF.

The chain links TRBV6-2 or TRBV6-3 to TRBJ2-3; 10 bases align to TRBD2. This CDR3 spans 17 amino acids. Trimming cost V 2 bases and J 4 bases; bases outside gene matches: 9. Germline CDR1 is MNHEY and CDR2 is SVGEGT. The CDR3 nucleotides read TGTGCCAGCAGTTACGTCAGCGGGAGGGCCCGGGCAGATACGCAGTATTTT. Translated: CASSYVSGRARADTQYF.

In this sample, this clone turned up a few times. V is TRBV11-2 and J is TRBJ2-7; 10 bases align to TRBD1. The germline CDR1 and CDR2 sequences are SGHAT and FQNNGV. The junction had 11 bases not matched to a gene; V was cut back by 5 bases and J by 7 bases. CDR3 length: 15 amino acids. The CDR3 sequence is CASSPTGTGEEEQYF. As DNA, the CDR3 is TGTGCCAGCAGCCCGACCGGGACAGGGGAGGAAGAGCAGTACTTC.

V and J are TRBV4-1 and TRBJ2-7, with D possibly being TRBD2 (5 bases). This CDR3 has 15 residues. Germline values: CDR1 MGHRA, CDR2 YSYEKL. Trimming stripped 1 base from V and 3 bases from J, with 13 bases between. The CDR3 protein is CASSQGLAGVYEQYF. The CDR3 DNA follows: TGCGCCAGCAGCCAAGGATTAGCCGGGGTCTACGAGCAGTACTTC.

This clone appeared once. The chain combines TRBV9 with TRBJ2-5; the match to TRBD1 covers 7 bases. J lost 5 bases, V lost 6 bases, and 16 bases had no gene match. CDR3 length: 16 residues. Germline V gives CDR1 SGDLS, CDR2 YYNGEE. The chain's CDR3 is CASIHSEEGAKETQYF. The DNA for the CDR3 is TGTGCCAGCATCCACTCCGAAGAGGGGGCGAAGGAGACCCAGTACTTC.

The chain has TRBV21-1 and TRBJ1-2; the table names TRBD1, a call not compared with the DNA. TRBV21-1 is a listed pseudogene. The CDR3 sequence is 14 residues long. In DNA, the CDR3 is TGTGCCAGCAGCACAGGGGACCCATCCTATGGCTACACCTTC. Residues: CASSTGDPSYGYTF.

The rearrangement uses TRBV15 and TRBJ1-2; TRBD1 might be the D (5 bases). Germline V gene sequence: CDR1 LNHNV, CDR2 YYDKDF (reference sequence). Trimming cost V 9 bases and J 7 bases, with 18 bases left between them. This CDR3 has 13 amino acids. The CDR3: CATTLGGVGGYTF. The CDR3 DNA sequence: TGTGCCACTACCCTGGGGGGTGTAGGTGGCTACACCTTC.

This clone was detected only once. The chain combines TRBV4-2 with TRBJ1-5, with D tentatively TRBD1 (6 bases). Trimming removed 2 bases from V and 5 bases from J, with 19 bases in between. CDR1 is LGHNA, CDR2 YNFKEQ, per germline. This CDR3 contains 17 residues. The CDR3 DNA sequence: TGTGCCAGCAGCCAACTATATGGGGGCCAGTTTTATCAGCCCCAGCATTTT. Translation: CASSQLYGGQFYQPQHF.

The chain recombines TRBV18 with TRBJ2-4, with TRBD1 identical over 7 bases. The CDR3 is 14 amino acids. Germline CDR1 KGHSH, CDR2 LQKENI. V shed 4 bases and J 8 bases; nucleotides not matched to a gene: 8. This CDR3 reads CASSRGQTGDIQYF. The CDR3 nucleotides are TGTGCCAGCTCACGGGGACAGACTGGGGACATTCAGTACTTC. Full variable domain (missing parts from reference TRBV18 and TRBJ2-4): NAGVMQNPRHLVRRRGQEARLRCSPMKGHSHVYWYRQLPEEGLKFMVYLQKENIIDESGMPKERFSAEFPKEGPSILRIQQVVRGDSAAYFCASSRGQTGDIQYFGAGTRLSVL.

V is TRBV6-5 and J is TRBJ1-6; 7 nucleotides line up with TRBD1. Germline CDR1 and CDR2: MNHEY and SVGAGI. V lost 7 bases, J lost 6 bases, and 6 bases stayed unmatched. The CDR3 has 14 amino acids. The chain's CDR3 is CASTGTALNSPLHF. The CDR3 DNA sequence: TGTGCCAGCACCGGGACAGCTCTTAATTCACCCCTCCACTTT.

A word on this clone: At the DNA level, this CDR3 is encoded by other sequences in the same sample as well. The rearrangement links TRBV7-9 to TRBJ1-1; D call uncertain. Germline CDR1 SEHNR, CDR2 FQNEAQ (reference sequence). V was shortened by 1 base and J by 1 base, with 10 bases between the two germline ends. This CDR3 contains 15 residues. CDR3 sequence (DNA): TGTGCCAGCAGCTTAGATCGGCTAGGGAACACTGAAGCTTTCTTT. Translated: CASSLDRLGNTEAFF.

This rearrangement joins TRBV11-2 to TRBJ1-1; no clear D gene. The CDR3 covers 14 residues. Deletions cut 3 bases from V and 3 bases from J, with 11 bases between. The germline V gene has CDR1 SGHAT and CDR2 FQNNGV. The CDR3 nucleotides are TGTGCCAGCAGCTTGAGAATTCGGGACACTGAAGCTTTCTTT. Translation gives CASSLRIRDTEAFF.

This clone came up a few times. This chain uses TRBV5-1 with TRBJ1-2, with 10 bases identical to TRBD1. The CDR3 length is 15 residues. Germline V CDR1 and CDR2: SGHRS, YFSETQ. Trimming at V came to 3 bases and at J to 5 bases, leaving 7 bases not matched to a gene. CDR3 protein: CASSSSTGGGYGYTF. The CDR3 DNA reads as TGCGCCAGCAGCTCTTCGACAGGGGGCGGGTATGGCTACACCTTC.

The table lists this clone with a few counts. This chain uses TRBV9 with TRBJ2-7; D perhaps matches TRBD2 (6 bases). This CDR3 is built from 16 residues. V lost 0 bases to trimming and J lost 0 bases, with 13 bases between them. The germline gives CDR1 SGDLS, CDR2 YYNGEE. The CDR3 loop is CASSVAQAGPSYEQYF. CDR3 in DNA: TGTGCCAGCAGCGTAGCCCAAGCGGGTCCCTCCTACGAGCAGTACTTC.